The source of this TCR beta chain is a study of vaccination and CD4 T cells after COVID-19. Cultured CD4+ T cells had their DNA profiled by the Oncomine TCR Beta short-read assay. Each CDR3 protein is one row after TCRdb ran MiXCR on the PCR reads. The sample holds fewer than 20,000 distinct CDR3 sequences, under 75% seen once. Regarding this clonotype: The antigen is undetermined.

As to treatment: approximately 9-day PBMC culture with coronavirus spike peptide pools or control peptides (ViraFEST assay). The length of the CDR3 is 13 residues. Trimming pared 5 bases from V and 4 bases from J, leaving 12 bases between. Germline V gives CDR1 DFQATT, CDR2 SNEGSKA (reference sequence). The chain links TRBV20-1 to TRBJ1-5, with D uncertain. This sequence originates from a human donor who had recovered from COVID-19. Sequencing used CD4+ T cells from blood, cultured in vitro. CDR3 residues: CSAGGRENQPQHF. The DNA of the CDR3 is TGCAGTGCTGGAGGACGGGAGAATCAGCCCCAGCATTTT.